Following are 11 T cell receptor beta chains from one sample sequenced in a study of OX40 agonist ivuxolimab in advanced cancers. Sequenced by immunoSEQ multiplex PCR; TCRdb stores in-frame clones only, minus some. The data hold 90,000 or so clones, with about 87% observed a single time. The sample was CD4+ or CD8+ T cells sorted from blood, taken in a trial of the OX40 agonist ivuxolimab. The receptors stem from an adult with an advanced solid tumor such as melanoma, head and neck, liver or kidney cancer.

V and J are TRBV5-6 and TRBJ1-5; D possibly corresponds to TRBD1 (5 bases). V dropped 2 bases and J dropped 4 bases, with 16 bases sitting between them. Germline values: CDR1 SGHDT, CDR2 YYEEEE. The CDR3 length is 16 residues. CDR3 bases: TGTGCCAGCAGCTTTTGGGGCAGTCGGATTAATCAGCCCCAGCATTTT. The encoded protein is CASSFWGSRINQPQHF.

This chain uses TRBV7-3 with TRBJ2-2, with unresolved D. The CDR3 has 14 amino acids. V gave up 5 bases and J gave up 0 bases, with 7 bases separating them. Germline-derived CDR1 and CDR2 are SGHTA and FQGTGA. CDR3 loop: CASSGTSNTGELFF. The CDR3 DNA is TGTGCCAGCAGCGGCACCTCGAACACCGGGGAGCTGTTTTTT.

The chain carries TRBV30 and TRBJ2-5; D uncertain. With 5 bases removed from V and 5 bases from J, the gap between germline ends came to 12 bases. The germline V gene encodes CDR1 GTSNPN and CDR2 SVGIG (reference sequence). The CDR3 runs to 12 residues. The CDR3 DNA sequence: TGTGCCTGGGGACGTAGTGAGGAGACCCAGTACTTC. Translating gives CAWGRSEETQYF. Full variable domain (outside the CDR3, taken from reference TRBV30 and TRBJ2-5): SQTIHQWPATLVQPVGSPLSLECTVEGTSNPNLYWYRQAAGRGLQLLFYSVGIGQISSEVPQNLSASRPQDRQFILSSKKLLLSDSGFYLCAWGRSEETQYFGPGTRLLVL.

V is TRBV20-1 and J is TRBJ1-1; the D is unclear. There are 11 residues in the CDR3. V dropped 5 bases and J dropped 5 bases, with 9 bases sitting between them. Germline loops: CDR1 DFQATT, CDR2 SNEGSKA (reference sequence). DNA of the CDR3: TGCAGTGCTCCCCCGGGGACTGAAGCTTTCTTT. It yields the protein CSAPPGTEAFF.

The V call is TRBV4-1, the J call TRBJ2-3; possibly TRBD2 for D (5 bases). This CDR3 is 15 amino acids long. From germline, CDR1 is MGHRA and CDR2 YSYEKL. V was cut by 0 bases and J by 1 base, with 8 bases left in between. CDR3 nucleotide sequence: TGCGCCAGCAGCCAAGACAACGGGGGCACAGATACGCAGTATTTT. Its translation: CASSQDNGGTDTQYF.

V usage is TRBV10-3 and J usage is TRBJ2-7; 10 positions match TRBD2. V lost 5 bases, J lost 3 bases, and 4 bases stayed unmatched. Germline CDR1 is ENHRY and CDR2 is SYGVKD. The CDR3 has 14 amino acids. As DNA, the CDR3 is TGTGCCATCAGTCCGGGACTAGCGTACTACGAGCAGTACTTC. Encoded protein: CAISPGLAYYEQYF.

The gene calls are TRBV5-1 and TRBJ2-1, with 10 bases identical to TRBD2. After removal of 4 bases from V and 6 bases from J, the junction contained 10 bases not matched to a gene. Per germline, CDR1 SGHRS and CDR2 YFSETQ. The CDR3 runs to 16 residues. The CDR3, as DNA: TGCGCCAGCAGCCCGCCGAGGCTAGCGGGGGTCAATGAGCAGTTCTTC. It codes for CASSPPRLAGVNEQFF. Filled out from reference TRBV5-1 and TRBJ2-1, the complete variable domain reads KAGVTQTPRYLIKTRGQQVTLSCSPISGHRSVSWYQQTPGQGLQFLFEYFSETQRNKGNFPGRFSGRQFSNSRSEMNVSTLELGDSALYLCASSPPRLAGVNEQFFGPGTRLTVL.

The chain joins TRBV15 to TRBJ2-4; 7 bases fit TRBD2. Trimming took 3 bases from V and 5 from J; bases not matched to a gene: 4. This CDR3 comprises 14 residues. The V gene's germline CDR1 is LNHNV and CDR2 YYDKDF (reference sequence). Written as DNA, the CDR3 is TGTGCCACCAGCAGGCTGGGGGGGGAAAACATTCAGTACTTC. Amino acid sequence: CATSRLGGENIQYF.

The V call is TRBV6-6, the J call TRBJ2-5; 8 bases align to TRBD2. The trim removed 10 bases at V and 2 bases at J, leaving 3 bases unmatched. The CDR3 spans 12 residues. CDR1 is MNHNY and CDR2 is SVGAGI in the germline V gene (reference sequence). CDR3 protein: CAIASGQETQYF. The CDR3 DNA sequence: TGTGCCATCGCTAGCGGGCAAGAGACCCAGTACTTC.

The genes are TRBV11-3 and TRBJ2-1; a weak D match, TRBD2 (6 bases). The length of the CDR3 is 16 residues. Germline V gives CDR1 SGHNT, CDR2 YENEEA. V dropped 1 base and J dropped 7 bases, with 17 bases sitting between them. The CDR3 coding sequence is TGTGCCAGCAGCTTAGGATTTGCGGGGACGCGAAATGAGCAGTTCTTC. It is translated as CASSLGFAGTRNEQFF. The variable domain in full, completed from reference TRBV11-3 and TRBJ2-1, reads EAGVVQSPRYKIIEKKQPVAFWCNPISGHNTLYWYLQNLGQGPELLIRYENEEAVDDSQLPKDRFSAERLKGVDSTLKIQPAELGDSAVYLCASSLGFAGTRNEQFFGPGTRLTVL.

The rearrangement uses TRBV4-3 and TRBJ2-1; possibly TRBD2 for D (6 bases). Germline V gene data show CDR1 as LGHNA and CDR2 as YSLEER. This CDR3 has 17 amino acids. V gave up 0 bases and J gave up 9 bases, with 21 bases separating them. CDR3 sequence: CASSQEGFAAGSGEQFF. For the CDR3, the DNA is TGCGCCAGCAGCCAAGAAGGCTTTGCTGCGGGATCTGGTGAGCAGTTCTTC.